A single sample gave rise to the 13 T cell receptor beta chains below, sequenced in a study of shared clonotypes between healthy human individuals. Produced via immunoSEQ multiplex PCR; TCRdb's table is partial and in-frame only. The sample records more than 1 million clones, around three quarters being singletons. The source material was memory CD4+ T cells from PBMCs. Subset indicated: CD45RA-negative fraction. The receptors were gathered from a man between 18 and 35 years old in good health. Some clones in this sample may be carry-over from other donors' samples.

V usage is TRBV11-2 and J usage is TRBJ1-4; 10 nucleotides line up with TRBD1. Germline CDR1 is SGHAT and CDR2 is FQNNGV. V shed 1 base and J 6 bases; nucleotides not matched to a gene: 2. This CDR3 is built from 15 residues. CDR3 protein: CASSLGGTGDEKLFF. The CDR3 nucleotides read TGTGCCAGCAGCTTAGGCGGGACAGGGGATGAAAAACTGTTTTTT.

The chain couples TRBV7-7 to TRBJ2-2; TRBD2 matches 10 bases. Germline values: CDR1 SSHAT, CDR2 FNYEAQ (reference sequence). J was trimmed by 4 bases and V by 11 bases; bases with no gene match: 7. The CDR3 consists of 14 residues. The CDR3 here is CALPLAGPTGELFF. DNA for the CDR3: TGTGCCCTACCACTAGCGGGACCCACCGGGGAGCTGTTTTTT.

The V gene is TRBV9, the J gene TRBJ1-1; D might be TRBD1 (6 bases). The CDR3 extends over 14 amino acids. Germline V gene lookup returns CDR1 SGDLS and CDR2 YYNGEE. Trimming stripped 3 bases from V and 1 base from J, with 10 bases between. The CDR3 here is CASSEQGPNTEAFF. For the CDR3, the DNA is TGTGCCAGCAGCGAACAGGGCCCGAACACTGAAGCTTTCTTT.

The chain recombines TRBV4-1 with TRBJ2-7, with TRBD1 matching over 10 bases. Germline V gene data show CDR1 as MGHRA and CDR2 as YSYEKL. V gave up 6 bases and J gave up 5 bases; unmatched junction bases: 4. The CDR3 length is 13 residues. CDR3 protein: CASSRQGADEQYF. In DNA form, the CDR3 reads TGCGCCAGCAGTCGACAGGGGGCTGACGAGCAGTACTTC.

The chain links TRBV11-2 to TRBJ2-2; the D is unclear. Germline values: CDR1 SGHAT, CDR2 FQNNGV. V was clipped by 4 bases and J by 6 bases, with 18 bases between them. The CDR3 runs to 16 residues. The CDR3 region has the DNA TGTGCCAGCAGCTCCCTGTCGTCTCGCCCGGCCGGGGAGCTGTTTTTT. The encoded protein is CASSSLSSRPAGELFF.

The chain has TRBV5-1 and TRBJ2-7; TRBD2 aligns across 9 bases. This CDR3 is built from 17 residues. J gave up 6 bases and V 0 bases, and 13 bases lay outside the gene matches. Looked up from germline, CDR1 is SGHRS and CDR2 is YFSETQ. This CDR3 is CASSLGLIAGDKTEQYF. As DNA, the CDR3 is TGCGCCAGCAGCTTGGGCCTAATAGCGGGAGATAAAACCGAGCAGTACTTC.

The chain links TRBV12-2 to TRBJ2-3; TRBD2 was called by the table and not checked on the DNA. TRBV12-2 is a documented pseudogene. The CDR3 runs to 14 residues. The CDR3 loop is CASRLSGVADTQYF. The CDR3 bases are TGTGCAAGTCGCTTGTCGGGGGTGGCGGATACGCAGTATTTT.

This clone was seen only once. V usage is TRBV6-1 and J usage is TRBJ1-5, with a possible D match to TRBD1 (6 bases). The CDR3 has 15 amino acids. Per germline, CDR1 MNHNS and CDR2 SASEGT. The V and J ends lost 4 bases and 7 bases respectively, with 17 bases between them. This CDR3 reads CASSVGLGQYQPQHF. CDR3 bases: TGTGCCAGCAGTGTAGGCCTGGGACAATACCAGCCCCAGCATTTT.

This chain uses TRBV7-3 with TRBJ2-3; 9 bases map to TRBD2. CDR1 SGHTA and CDR2 FQGTGA come from the germline V gene. There are 16 residues in the CDR3. V gave up 2 bases and J gave up 4 bases; unmatched junction bases: 7. The CDR3 nucleotides are TGTGCCAGCAGCTTATTCGCGGGAGGGCTGCCAGATACGCAGTATTTT. Translation: CASSLFAGGLPDTQYF.

The chain uses TRBV28 and TRBJ1-5; perhaps TRBD1 as D (5 bases). The germline V gene has CDR1 MDHEN and CDR2 SYDVKM. CDR3 size: 16 residues. The germline V and J ends were trimmed by 6 bases and 4 bases, with 19 bases remaining between them. The CDR3 DNA reads TGTGCCAGCAGCTCTACACGGGGCAGGCGGAATCAGCCCCAGCATTTT. Translated, it gives CASSSTRGRRNQPQHF. Filled out from reference TRBV28 and TRBJ1-5, the complete variable domain reads DVKVTQSSRYLVKRTGEKVFLECVQDMDHENMFWYRQDPGLGLRLIYFSYDVKMKEKGDIPEGYSVSREKKERFSLILESASTNQTSMYLCASSSTRGRRNQPQHFGDGTRLSIL.

Details on this clone: Since a much larger clone is just one base distant, this may be a read error. The genes are TRBV2 and TRBJ1-1; D remains unclear. Per the germline V gene, CDR1 is SNHLY and CDR2 is FYNNEI. V lost 4 bases and J 0 bases, leaving 3 bases between the germline ends. The CDR3 length is 12 residues. DNA of the CDR3: TGTGCCAGCAGTGGGGTGAACACTGAAGCTTTCTTT. It yields the protein CASSGVNTEAFF.

The V call is TRBV7-8, the J call TRBJ1-2, with TRBD1 as a possible D gene (6 bases). CDR3 size: 15 residues. Germline V gene data show CDR1 as SGHVS and CDR2 as FQNEAQ. V lost 5 bases and J lost 2, with 15 bases in between. The CDR3 loop is CASSLYLDRNYGYTF. The CDR3 DNA follows: TGTGCCAGCAGCCTCTACCTAGACAGGAACTATGGCTACACCTTC.

This clone showed up just a few times. The rearrangement links TRBV10-2 to TRBJ1-5; 7 bases match TRBD1. Germline V CDR1 and CDR2: WSHSY, SAAADI. Trimming at V came to 9 bases and at J to 7 bases, leaving 9 bases not matched to a gene. CDR3 length equals 13 residues. The CDR3 sequence: CASTGQASQPQHF. The CDR3 nucleotides read TGCGCCAGTACCGGACAGGCCTCCCAGCCCCAGCATTTT.